This T cell receptor (beta chain) was identified during a study of OX40 agonist ivuxolimab in advanced cancers. Looking at the study overall: Ivuxolimab was a fully human IgG2 agonistic monoclonal antibody targeting the costimulatory receptor OX40 (CD134). Intravenous ivuxolimab was administered to patients every 2 weeks at six dose levels: 0.01, 0.1, 0.3, 1.5, 3 and 10 mg/kg. Among the 50 to 55 dose-escalation patients, around 20 had hepatocellular carcinoma, approximately 15 melanoma, 9 renal cell carcinoma and 9 head and neck cancer. In the dose-escalation cohort, 70% to 85% of patients were male, and the mean age was 60 years with a range of about 23 to 79. Prior anti-PD-1, anti-PD-L1 or anti-CTLA-4 therapy was permitted, and checkpoint inhibitors had been received by around 39% of dose-escalation patients. Partial responses occurred in three dose-escalation patients, of whom one had hepatocellular carcinoma and two had cutaneous melanoma. The purpose of peripheral TCRbeta sequencing was to test whether ivuxolimab changed TCR sequence diversity and led to clonal T-cell expansion. The paper covers the monotherapy dose-escalation part of the phase I ivuxolimab trial, which included N of about 50 patients. Broad study findings and their caveats: In the 0.1-3.0 mg/kg groups, partial responders had among the lowest normalized peripheral clonal expansion, particularly in CD8+ T cells. At doses of 0.1 to 3.0 mg/kg, clonal expansion of both CD4+ and CD8+ blood T cells was observed from baseline to week 6. Low levels of normalized T-cell clonal expansion were also seen in some nonresponding patients. After ivuxolimab, expanded clones were on average more numerous among CD8+ T cells than among CD4+ T cells. Which antigens the clonally expanded peripheral T cells were specific for was not determined.

The germline V gene encodes CDR1 DFQATT and CDR2 SNEGSKA (reference sequence). The CDR3, cysteine through phenylalanine, is 10 amino acids long. Only the CDR3 DNA is retained, 30 bases long and in frame from the first base. The V end loses 3 bases and the J end loses 5 bases, and a stretch of 4 bases separates them. The trial excluded patients who had a history of autoimmune disease or who were on systemic immunosuppression. In every dose cohort, peripheral blood was drawn for TCR sequencing at baseline, cycle 4 day 1, and cycle 7 day 1. The samples were drawn from a first-in-human, open-label, multicenter phase I dose-escalation trial of ivuxolimab. Adults with locally advanced or metastatic melanoma, renal cell carcinoma, hepatocellular carcinoma or head and neck squamous cell carcinoma were enrolled in the trial. Before TCR sequencing, CD4+ T cells and CD8+ T cells were sorted from peripheral blood as separate populations.

With regard to this clone: The antigen it recognizes is unknown. Per-base quality was not reported, and no clone a single base away is much larger than it.

For sequencing of the TCRbeta CDR3 region, genomic DNA was extracted from the sorted cells. TCRbeta CDR3 regions were sequenced using the immunoSEQ Assay. TCRdb holds this immuneACCESS table with in-frame rearrangements only. Some clones are missing; in checked studies, unresolved V genes explain under half, and the rest has no known cause. The sample records about 37,000 clones, about 72% of which are singletons. The ten largest account for 20% to 25% of the sample. This receptor was obtained from an adult with an advanced solid tumor such as melanoma, head and neck, liver or kidney cancer. Recombination linked TRBV20-1 to TRBJ2-5, with an unclear D gene assignment. The sequencing used CD4+ or CD8+ T cells sorted from blood, collected in a trial of the OX40 agonist ivuxolimab. The CDR3 amino acid sequence is: CSARDETQYF. The sequenced DNA: TGCAGTGCTAGGGATGAGACCCAGTACTTC.